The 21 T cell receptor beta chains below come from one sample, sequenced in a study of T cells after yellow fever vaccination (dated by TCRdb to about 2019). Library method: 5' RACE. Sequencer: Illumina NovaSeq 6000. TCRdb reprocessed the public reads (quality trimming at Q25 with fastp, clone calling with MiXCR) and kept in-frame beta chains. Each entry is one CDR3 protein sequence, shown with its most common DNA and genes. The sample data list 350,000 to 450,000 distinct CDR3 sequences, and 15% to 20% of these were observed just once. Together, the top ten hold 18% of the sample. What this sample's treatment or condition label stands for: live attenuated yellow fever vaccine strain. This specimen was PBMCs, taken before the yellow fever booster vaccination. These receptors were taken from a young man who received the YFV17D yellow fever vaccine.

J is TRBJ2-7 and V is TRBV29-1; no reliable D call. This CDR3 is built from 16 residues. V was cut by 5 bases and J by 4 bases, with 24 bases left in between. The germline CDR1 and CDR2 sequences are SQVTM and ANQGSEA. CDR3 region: CSVIPDGTTQLYEQYV. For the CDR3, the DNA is TGCAGCGTTATTCCGGACGGAACAACCCAATTGTACGAGCAGTACGTC.

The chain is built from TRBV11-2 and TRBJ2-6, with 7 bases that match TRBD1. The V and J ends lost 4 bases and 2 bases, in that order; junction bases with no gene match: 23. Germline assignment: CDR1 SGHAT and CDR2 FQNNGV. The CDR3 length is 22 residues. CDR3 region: CASSSITRDSGHGVPGANVLTF. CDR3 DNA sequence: TGTGCCAGCAGCTCGATTACTCGGGACAGCGGACATGGTGTTCCTGGGGCCAACGTCCTGACTTTC.

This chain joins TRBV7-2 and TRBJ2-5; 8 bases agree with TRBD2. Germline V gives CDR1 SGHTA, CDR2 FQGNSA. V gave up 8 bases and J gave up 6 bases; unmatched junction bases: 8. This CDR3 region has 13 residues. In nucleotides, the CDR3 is TGTGCCAGCTCCCCCACTAGCGGCCAGACCCAGTACTTC. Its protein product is CASSPTSGQTQYF.

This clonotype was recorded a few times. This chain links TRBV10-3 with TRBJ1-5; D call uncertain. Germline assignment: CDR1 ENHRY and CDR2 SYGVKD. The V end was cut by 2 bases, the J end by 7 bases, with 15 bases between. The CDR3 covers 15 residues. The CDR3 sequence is CAISENVEIGQPQHF. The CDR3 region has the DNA TGTGCCATCAGTGAGAATGTGGAGATTGGGCAGCCCCAGCATTTT.

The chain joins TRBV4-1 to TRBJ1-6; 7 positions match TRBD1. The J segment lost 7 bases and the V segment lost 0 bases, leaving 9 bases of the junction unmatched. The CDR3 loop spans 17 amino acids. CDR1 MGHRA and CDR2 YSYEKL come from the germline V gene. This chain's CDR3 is CASSQDWAGGRNSPLHF. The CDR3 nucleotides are TGCGCCAGCAGCCAAGACTGGGCAGGGGGGCGGAATTCACCCCTCCACTTT.

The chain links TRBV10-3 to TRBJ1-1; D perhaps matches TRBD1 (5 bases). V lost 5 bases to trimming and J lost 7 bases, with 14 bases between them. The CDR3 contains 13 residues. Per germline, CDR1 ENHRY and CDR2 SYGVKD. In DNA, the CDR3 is TGTGCCATCAGTCGGGAGGGGCGTGATGAAGCTTTCTTT. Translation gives CAISREGRDEAFF.

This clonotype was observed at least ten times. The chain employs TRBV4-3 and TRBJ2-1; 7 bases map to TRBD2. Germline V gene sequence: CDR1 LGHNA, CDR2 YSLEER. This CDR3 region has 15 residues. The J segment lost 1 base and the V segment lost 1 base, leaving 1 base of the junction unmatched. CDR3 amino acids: CASSQGGGSYNEQFF. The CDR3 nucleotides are TGCGCCAGCAGCCAAGGCGGGGGTTCCTACAATGAGCAGTTCTTC.

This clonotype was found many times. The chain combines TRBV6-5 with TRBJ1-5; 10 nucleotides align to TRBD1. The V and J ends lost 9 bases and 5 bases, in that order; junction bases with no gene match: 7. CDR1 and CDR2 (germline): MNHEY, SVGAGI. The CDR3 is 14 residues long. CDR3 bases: TGTGCCAGTGGGACAGGGGATTTTTATCAGCCCCAGCATTTT. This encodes CASGTGDFYQPQHF.

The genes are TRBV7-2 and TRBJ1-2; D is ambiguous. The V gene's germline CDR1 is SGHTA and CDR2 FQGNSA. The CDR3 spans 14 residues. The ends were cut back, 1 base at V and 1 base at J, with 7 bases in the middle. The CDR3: CASSLDAFNYGYTF. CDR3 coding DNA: TGTGCCAGCAGCTTAGACGCGTTTAACTATGGCTACACCTTC.

CDR3 loop: CASSSAAGGAFF. The CDR3 nucleotides are TGTGCCAGCAGCTCAGCGGCGGGAGGTGCTTTCTTT. The rearrangement links TRBV7-9 to TRBJ1-1; D not certain. Trimming left V 4 bases short and J 11 bases short, with 14 bases between. This CDR3 is built from 12 residues. CDR1 and CDR2 (germline): SEHNR, FQNEAQ (reference sequence).

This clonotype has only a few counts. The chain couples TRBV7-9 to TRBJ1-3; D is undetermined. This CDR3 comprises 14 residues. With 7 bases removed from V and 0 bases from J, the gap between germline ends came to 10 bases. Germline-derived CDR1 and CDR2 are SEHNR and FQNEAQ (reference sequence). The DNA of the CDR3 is TGTGCCAGCAACAGCGTCCTCTCTGGAAACACCATATATTTT. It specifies CASNSVLSGNTIYF. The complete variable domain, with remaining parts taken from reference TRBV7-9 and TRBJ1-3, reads DTGVSQNPRHKITKRGQNVTFRCDPISEHNRLYWYRQTLGQGPEFLTYFQNEAQLEKSRLLSDRFSAERPKGSFSTLEIQRTEQGDSAMYLCASNSVLSGNTIYFGEGSWLTVV.

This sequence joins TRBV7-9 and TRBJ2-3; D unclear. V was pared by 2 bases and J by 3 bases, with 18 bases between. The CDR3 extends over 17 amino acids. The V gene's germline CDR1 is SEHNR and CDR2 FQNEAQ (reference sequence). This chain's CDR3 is CASSLRVTGDRTDTQYF. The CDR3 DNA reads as TGTGCCAGCAGCTTAAGGGTGACTGGGGATAGGACAGATACGCAGTATTTT.

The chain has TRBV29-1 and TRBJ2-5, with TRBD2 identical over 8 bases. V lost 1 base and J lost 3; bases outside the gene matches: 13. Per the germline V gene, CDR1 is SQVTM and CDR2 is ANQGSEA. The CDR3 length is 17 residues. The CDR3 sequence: CSVEGLSMAGGKETQYF. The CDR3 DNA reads TGCAGCGTTGAAGGCCTATCGATGGCGGGGGGAAAAGAGACCCAGTACTTC.

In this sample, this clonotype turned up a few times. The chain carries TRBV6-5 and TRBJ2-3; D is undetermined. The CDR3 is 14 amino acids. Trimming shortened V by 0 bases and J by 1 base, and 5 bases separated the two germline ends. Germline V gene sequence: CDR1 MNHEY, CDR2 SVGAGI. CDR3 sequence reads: CASSYSLRTDTQYF. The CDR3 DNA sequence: TGTGCCAGCAGTTACTCGCTCCGCACAGATACGCAGTATTTT.

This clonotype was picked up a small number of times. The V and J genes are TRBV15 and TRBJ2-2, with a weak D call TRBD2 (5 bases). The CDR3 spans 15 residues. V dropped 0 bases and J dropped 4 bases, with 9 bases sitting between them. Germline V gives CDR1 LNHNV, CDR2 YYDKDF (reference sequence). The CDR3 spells CATSRDRGGTGELFF. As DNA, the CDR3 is TGTGCCACCAGCAGAGATAGAGGAGGCACCGGGGAGCTGTTTTTT.

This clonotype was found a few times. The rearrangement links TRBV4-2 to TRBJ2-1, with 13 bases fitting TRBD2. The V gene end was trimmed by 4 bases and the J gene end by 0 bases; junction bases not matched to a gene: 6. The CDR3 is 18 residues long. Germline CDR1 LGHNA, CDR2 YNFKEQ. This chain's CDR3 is CASSLGLAGARSYNEQFF. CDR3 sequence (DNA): TGTGCCAGCAGCCTCGGACTAGCGGGGGCCCGCTCCTACAATGAGCAGTTCTTC.

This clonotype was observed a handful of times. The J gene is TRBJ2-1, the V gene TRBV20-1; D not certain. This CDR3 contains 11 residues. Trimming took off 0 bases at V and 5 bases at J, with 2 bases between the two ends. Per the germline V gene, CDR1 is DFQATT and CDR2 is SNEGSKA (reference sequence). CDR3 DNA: TGCAGTGCTAGAGAGCACAATGAGCAGTTCTTC. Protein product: CSAREHNEQFF.

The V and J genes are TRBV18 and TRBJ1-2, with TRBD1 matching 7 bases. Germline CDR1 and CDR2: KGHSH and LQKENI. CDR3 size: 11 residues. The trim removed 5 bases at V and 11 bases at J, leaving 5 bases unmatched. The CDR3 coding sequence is TGTGCCAGCTCAACCCAGGGGGATTACACCTTC. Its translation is CASSTQGDYTF. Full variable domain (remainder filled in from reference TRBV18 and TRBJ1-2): NAGVMQNPRHLVRRRGQEARLRCSPMKGHSHVYWYRQLPEEGLKFMVYLQKENIIDESGMPKERFSAEFPKEGPSILRIQQVVRGDSAAYFCASSTQGDYTFGSGTRLTVV.

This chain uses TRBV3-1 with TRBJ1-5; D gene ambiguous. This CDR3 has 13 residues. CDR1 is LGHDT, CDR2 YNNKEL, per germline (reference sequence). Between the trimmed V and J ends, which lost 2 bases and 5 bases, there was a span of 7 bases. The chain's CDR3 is CASSQTRDQPQHF. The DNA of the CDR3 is TGTGCCAGCAGCCAAACCCGTGATCAGCCCCAGCATTTT.

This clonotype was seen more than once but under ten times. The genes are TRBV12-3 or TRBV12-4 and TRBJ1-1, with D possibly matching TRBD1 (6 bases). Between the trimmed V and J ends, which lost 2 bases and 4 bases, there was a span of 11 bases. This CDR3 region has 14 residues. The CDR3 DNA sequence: TGTGCCAGCAGTTTACGGGGGGCCGGCACTGAAGCTTTCTTT. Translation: CASSLRGAGTEAFF.

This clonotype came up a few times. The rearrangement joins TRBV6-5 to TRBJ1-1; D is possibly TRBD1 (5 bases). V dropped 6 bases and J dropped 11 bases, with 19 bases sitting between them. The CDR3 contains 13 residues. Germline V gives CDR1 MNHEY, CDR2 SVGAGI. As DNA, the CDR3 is TGTGCCAGCAGGATCGGGGGAGAAGGTCGGGCTTTCTTT. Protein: CASRIGGEGRAFF.